The clone carrying this TCR beta chain came up a few times. Its antigen is undetermined. The ends were cut back, 0 bases at V and 1 base at J, with 4 bases in the middle. The length of the CDR3 is 14 residues. This entry comes from a study of blood T cells in healthy people across ages. For the second PCR, which ran for roughly 7 to 11 cycles, a sample-barcoded 5' primer and a J-beta primer mix were used. TCRdb recomputed calls from the 5' RACE reads with MiXCR, one row per CDR3 protein. The table has 1.5 million to 1.9 million distinct CDR3 sequences, 35% to 45% seen once; the top ten hold 4%. Findings and limits, study-wide: Both naive CD4+ cell counts and diversity were greater in long-lived donors than in aged donors. With donor CMV status unknown, expanded clonotype changes were possibly confounded. Unsorted PBMC input precluded a conclusive naive versus antigen-experienced comparison.

The sequence was obtained from a woman aged 18-29 years in good health. J is TRBJ1-5 and V is TRBV12-3 or TRBV12-4, with D unresolved. Sequenced input: blood. Here the CDR3 reads CASSLALSNQPQHF. CDR3 DNA sequence: TGTGCCAGCAGTTTAGCCCTGAGCAATCAGCCCCAGCATTTT.